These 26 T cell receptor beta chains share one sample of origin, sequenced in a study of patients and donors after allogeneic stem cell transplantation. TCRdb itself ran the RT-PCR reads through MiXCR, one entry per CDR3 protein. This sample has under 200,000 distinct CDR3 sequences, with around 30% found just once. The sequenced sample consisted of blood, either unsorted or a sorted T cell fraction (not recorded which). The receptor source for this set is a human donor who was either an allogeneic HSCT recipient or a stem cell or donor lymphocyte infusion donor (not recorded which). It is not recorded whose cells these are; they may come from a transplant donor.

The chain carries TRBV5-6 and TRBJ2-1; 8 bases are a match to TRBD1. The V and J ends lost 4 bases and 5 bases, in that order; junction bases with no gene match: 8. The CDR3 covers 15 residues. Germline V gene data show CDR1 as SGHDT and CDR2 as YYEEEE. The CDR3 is CASSLPGQDNNEQFF. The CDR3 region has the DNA TGTGCCAGCAGCCTACCGGGACAGGATAACAATGAGCAGTTCTTC.

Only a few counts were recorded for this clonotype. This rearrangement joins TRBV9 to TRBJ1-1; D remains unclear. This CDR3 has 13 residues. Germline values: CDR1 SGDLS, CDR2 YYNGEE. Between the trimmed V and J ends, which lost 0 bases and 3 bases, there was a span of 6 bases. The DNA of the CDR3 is TGTGCCAGCAGCGTAGGGATGGACACTGAAGCTTTCTTT. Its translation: CASSVGMDTEAFF.

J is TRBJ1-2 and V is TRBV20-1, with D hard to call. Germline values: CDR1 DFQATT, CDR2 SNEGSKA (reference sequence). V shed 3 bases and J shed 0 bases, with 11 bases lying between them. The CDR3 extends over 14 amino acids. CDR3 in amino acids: CSARVPPANYGYTF. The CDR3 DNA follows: TGCAGTGCTAGGGTCCCTCCAGCTAACTATGGCTACACCTTC.

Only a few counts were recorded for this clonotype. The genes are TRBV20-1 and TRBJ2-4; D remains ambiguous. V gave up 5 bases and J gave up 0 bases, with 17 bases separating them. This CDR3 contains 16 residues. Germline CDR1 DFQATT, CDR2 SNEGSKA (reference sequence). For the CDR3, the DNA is TGCAGTGCTTCCATTCGGCCCCTTGTAGCCAAAAACATTCAGTACTTC. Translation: CSASIRPLVAKNIQYF.

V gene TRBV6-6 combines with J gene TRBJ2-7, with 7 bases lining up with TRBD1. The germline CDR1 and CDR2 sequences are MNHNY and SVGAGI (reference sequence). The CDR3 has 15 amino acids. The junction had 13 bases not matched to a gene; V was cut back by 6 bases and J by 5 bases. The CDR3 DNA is TGTGCCAGCAGGGGTAGACAGGGCCTGGCGAACGAGCAGTACTTC. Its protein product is CASRGRQGLANEQYF.

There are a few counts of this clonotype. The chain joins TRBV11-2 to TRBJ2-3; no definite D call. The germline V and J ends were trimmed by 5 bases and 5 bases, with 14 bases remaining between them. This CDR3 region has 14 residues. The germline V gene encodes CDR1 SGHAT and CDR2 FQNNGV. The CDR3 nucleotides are TGTGCCAGCAGCCCCTTCTCTCTCGGAGATACGCAGTATTTT. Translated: CASSPFSLGDTQYF.

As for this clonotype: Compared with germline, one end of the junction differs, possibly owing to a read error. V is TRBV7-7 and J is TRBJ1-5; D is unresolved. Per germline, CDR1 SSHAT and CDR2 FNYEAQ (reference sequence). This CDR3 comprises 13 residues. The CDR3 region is CASSSVVGQPQHF. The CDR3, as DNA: TGTGCTAGCAGCTCGGTAGTGGGTCAGCCCCAGCATTTT.

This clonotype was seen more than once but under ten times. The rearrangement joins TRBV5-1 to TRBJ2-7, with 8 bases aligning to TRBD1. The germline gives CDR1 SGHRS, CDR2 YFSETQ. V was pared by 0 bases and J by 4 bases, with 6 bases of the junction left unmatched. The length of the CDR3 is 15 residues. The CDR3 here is CASSLGQGRFYEQYF. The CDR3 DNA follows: TGCGCCAGCAGCTTGGGACAGGGGAGGTTTTACGAGCAGTACTTC.

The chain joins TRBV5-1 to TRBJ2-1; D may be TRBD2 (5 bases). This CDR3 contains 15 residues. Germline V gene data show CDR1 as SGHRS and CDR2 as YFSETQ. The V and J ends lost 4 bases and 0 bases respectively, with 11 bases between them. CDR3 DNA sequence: TGCGCCAGCAGCGTGGACTTGAGCTCCTACAATGAGCAGTTCTTC. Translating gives CASSVDLSSYNEQFF.

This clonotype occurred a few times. CDR3 loop: CASSPRTGAGNTIYF. The CDR3 region has the DNA TGTGCCAGCAGTCCTCGTACAGGGGCTGGAAACACCATATATTTT. The V gene is TRBV27, the J gene TRBJ1-3, with 7 bases aligning to TRBD1. V shed 5 bases and J 2 bases; nucleotides not matched to a gene: 6. Germline V gene sequence: CDR1 MNHEY, CDR2 SMNVEV (reference sequence). There are 15 residues in the CDR3.

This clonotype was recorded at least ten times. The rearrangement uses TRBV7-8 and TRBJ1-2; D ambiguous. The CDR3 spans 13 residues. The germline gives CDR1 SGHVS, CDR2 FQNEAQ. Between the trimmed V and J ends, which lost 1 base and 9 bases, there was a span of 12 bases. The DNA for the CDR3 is TGTGCCAGCAGCTTAGGTCAAACGGGGAGCTACACCTTC. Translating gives CASSLGQTGSYTF.

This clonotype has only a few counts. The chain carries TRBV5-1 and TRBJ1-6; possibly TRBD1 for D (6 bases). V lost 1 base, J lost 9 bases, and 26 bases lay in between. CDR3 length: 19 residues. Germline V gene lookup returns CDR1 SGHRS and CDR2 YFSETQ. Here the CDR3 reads CASSLTPTQGLWGSSPLHF. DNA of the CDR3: TGCGCCAGCAGCTTGACACCGACACAGGGTCTATGGGGCTCTTCACCCCTCCACTTT.

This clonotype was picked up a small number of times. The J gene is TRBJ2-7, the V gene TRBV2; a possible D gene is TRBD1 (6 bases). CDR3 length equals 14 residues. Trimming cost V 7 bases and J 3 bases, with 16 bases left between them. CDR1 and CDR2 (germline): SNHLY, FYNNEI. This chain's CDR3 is CASIPGDGGYEQYF. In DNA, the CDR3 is TGTGCCAGCATTCCAGGGGACGGCGGCTACGAGCAGTACTTC.

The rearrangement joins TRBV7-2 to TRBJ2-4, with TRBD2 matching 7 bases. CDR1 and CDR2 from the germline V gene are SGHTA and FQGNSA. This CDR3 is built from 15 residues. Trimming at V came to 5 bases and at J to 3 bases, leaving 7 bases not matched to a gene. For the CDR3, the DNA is TGTGCCAGCAGCCCGCGGGAGTTATACAAAAACATTCAGTACTTC. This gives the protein CASSPRELYKNIQYF.

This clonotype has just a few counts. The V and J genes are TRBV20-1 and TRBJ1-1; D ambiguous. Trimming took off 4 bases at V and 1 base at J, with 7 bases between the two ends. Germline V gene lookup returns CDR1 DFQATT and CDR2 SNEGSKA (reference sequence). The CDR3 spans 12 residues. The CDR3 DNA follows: TGCAGTGCTACACGGCGGAACACTGAAGCTTTCTTT. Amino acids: CSATRRNTEAFF.

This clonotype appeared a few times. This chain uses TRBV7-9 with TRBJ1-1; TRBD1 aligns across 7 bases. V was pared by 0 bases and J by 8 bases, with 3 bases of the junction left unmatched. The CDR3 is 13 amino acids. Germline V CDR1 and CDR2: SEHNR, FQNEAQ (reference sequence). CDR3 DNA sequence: TGTGCCAGCAGCTTAGCCCGGACAGGAGAAGCTTTCTTT. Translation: CASSLARTGEAFF.

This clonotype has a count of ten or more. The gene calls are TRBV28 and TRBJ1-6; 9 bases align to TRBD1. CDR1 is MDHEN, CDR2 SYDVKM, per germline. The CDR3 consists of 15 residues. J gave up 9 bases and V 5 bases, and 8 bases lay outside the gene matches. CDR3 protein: CASSTPGQGGSPLHF. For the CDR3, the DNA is TGTGCCAGCAGTACCCCGGGACAGGGTGGTTCACCCCTCCACTTT.

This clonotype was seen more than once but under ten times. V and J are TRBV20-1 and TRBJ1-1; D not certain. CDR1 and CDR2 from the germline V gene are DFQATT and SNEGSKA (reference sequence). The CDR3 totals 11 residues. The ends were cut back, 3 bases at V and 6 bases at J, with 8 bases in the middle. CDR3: CSASSGAEAFF. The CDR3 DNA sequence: TGCAGTGCTAGTTCGGGAGCTGAAGCTTTCTTT.

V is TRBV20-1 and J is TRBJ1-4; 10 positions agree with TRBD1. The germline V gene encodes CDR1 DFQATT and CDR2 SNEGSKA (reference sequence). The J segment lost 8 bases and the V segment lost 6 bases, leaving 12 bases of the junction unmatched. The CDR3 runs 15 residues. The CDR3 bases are TGCAGTGCAACCGGGACAGGGGATCGACAGGAAAAACTGTTTTTT. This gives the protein CSATGTGDRQEKLFF.

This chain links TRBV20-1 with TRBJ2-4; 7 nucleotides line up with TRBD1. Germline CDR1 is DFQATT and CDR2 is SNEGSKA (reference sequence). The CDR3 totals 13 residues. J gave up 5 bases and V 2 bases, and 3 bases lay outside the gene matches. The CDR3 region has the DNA TGCAGTGCTAGAATGACAGGGCAAAACATTCAGTACTTC. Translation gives CSARMTGQNIQYF.

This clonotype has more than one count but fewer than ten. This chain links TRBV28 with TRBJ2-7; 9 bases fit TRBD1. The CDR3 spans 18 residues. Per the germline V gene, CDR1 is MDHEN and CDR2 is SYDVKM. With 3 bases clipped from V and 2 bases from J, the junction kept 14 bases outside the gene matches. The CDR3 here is CASSFLTTGTGNPYEQYF. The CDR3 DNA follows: TGTGCCAGCAGTTTCCTCACCACCGGGACAGGGAACCCCTACGAGCAGTACTTC.

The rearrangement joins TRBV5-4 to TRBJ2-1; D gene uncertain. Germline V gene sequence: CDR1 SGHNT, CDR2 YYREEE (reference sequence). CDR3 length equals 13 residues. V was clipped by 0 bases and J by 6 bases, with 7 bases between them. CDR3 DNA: TGTGCCAGCAGCTTGGGGGATTCCAATGAGCAGTTCTTC. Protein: CASSLGDSNEQFF.

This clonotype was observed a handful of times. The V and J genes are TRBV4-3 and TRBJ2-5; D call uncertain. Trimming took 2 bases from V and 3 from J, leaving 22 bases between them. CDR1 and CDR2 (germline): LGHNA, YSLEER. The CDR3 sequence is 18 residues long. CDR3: CASSQSLDGTLREETQYF. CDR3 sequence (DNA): TGCGCCAGCAGCCAAAGCCTGGACGGAACCTTAAGGGAAGAGACCCAGTACTTC.

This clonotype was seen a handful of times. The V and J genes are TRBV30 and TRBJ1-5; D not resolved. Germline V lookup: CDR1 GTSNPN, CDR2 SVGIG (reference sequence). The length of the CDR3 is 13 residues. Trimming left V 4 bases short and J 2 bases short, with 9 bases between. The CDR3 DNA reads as TGTGCCTGGACGGACGTAGGCAATCAGCCCCAGCATTTT. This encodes CAWTDVGNQPQHF.

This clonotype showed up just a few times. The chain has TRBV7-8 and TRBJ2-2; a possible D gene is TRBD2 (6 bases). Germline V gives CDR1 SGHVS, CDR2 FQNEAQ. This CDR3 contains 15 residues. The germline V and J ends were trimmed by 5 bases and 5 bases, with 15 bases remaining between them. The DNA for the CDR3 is TGTGCCAGCAGCCCCCTCGGGGGAGCGACCGGGGAGCTGTTTTTT. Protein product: CASSPLGGATGELFF. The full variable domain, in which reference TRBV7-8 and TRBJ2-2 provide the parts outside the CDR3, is GAGVSQSPRYKVAKRGQDVALRCDPISGHVSLFWYQQALGQGPEFLTYFQNEAQLDKSGLPSDRFFAERPEGSVSTLKIQRTQQEDSAVYLCASSPLGGATGELFFGEGSRLTVL.

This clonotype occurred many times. The CDR3, as DNA: TGTGCCAGCAGCCATGGGACGGAGAATTCACCCCTCCACTTT. Its protein product is CASSHGTENSPLHF. The gene calls are TRBV27 and TRBJ1-6; maybe TRBD1 (5 bases). V dropped 6 bases and J dropped 7 bases, with 13 bases sitting between them. The germline V gene encodes CDR1 MNHEY and CDR2 SMNVEV (reference sequence). CDR3 size: 14 residues.